This T cell receptor beta chain was retrieved from a study of blood T cell repertoires in COVID-19. This CDR3 has 17 amino acids. Germline trimming cut 6 bases from V and 2 bases from J; bases unmatched to any gene: 13. In germline, CDR1 is MNHEY, CDR2 SVGEGT. Only in-frame clones appear in the TCRdb table, and some are missing; sequencing was by immunoSEQ multiplex PCR. Of some 150,000 clones listed, 85% to 90% were seen once; the top ten hold less than 4%. The TCR originated in a woman aged 60-75 years with active COVID-19. The sample consisted of peripheral blood. The gene calls are TRBV6-2 or TRBV6-3 and TRBJ2-3; 8 nucleotides agree with TRBD2. The CDR3 DNA sequence: TGTGCCAGCAGCTGTAAGAGACTAGCGTTAATCACAGATACGCAGTATTTT. Its translation: CASSCKRLALITDTQYF.